This T cell receptor beta chain was retrieved from a study of CD8 T cells in ankylosing spondylitis. TCRdb used MiXCR to reprocess the 5' RACE reads, holding one entry per CDR3 protein. The table lists tens of thousands of distinct CDR3 sequences, 7.9% of them singletons. CDR3 length equals 12 residues. Sequencing was done on a sample of blood. The clonotype was recovered from a male donor with ankylosing spondylitis or in good health (not recorded which). The rearrangement links TRBV21-1 to TRBJ1-4; the table's D call TRBD1 went unverified against the DNA. TRBV21-1 is shown as a pseudogene. CDR3 DNA sequence: TGTGCCAGCAGCAAAGGGGGGGAAAAACTGTTTTTT. Its protein product is CASSKGGEKLFF.